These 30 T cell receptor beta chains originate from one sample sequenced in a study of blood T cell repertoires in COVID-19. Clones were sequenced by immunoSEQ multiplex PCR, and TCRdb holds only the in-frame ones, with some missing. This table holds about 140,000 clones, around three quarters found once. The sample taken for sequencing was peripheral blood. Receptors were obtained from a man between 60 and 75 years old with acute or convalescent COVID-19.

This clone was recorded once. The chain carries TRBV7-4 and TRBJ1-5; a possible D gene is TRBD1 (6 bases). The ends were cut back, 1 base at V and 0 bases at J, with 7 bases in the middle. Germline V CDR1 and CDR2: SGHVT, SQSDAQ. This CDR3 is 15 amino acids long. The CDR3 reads CASSLEDSSNQPQHF. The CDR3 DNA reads TGTGCCAGCAGCTTAGAGGACAGTAGCAATCAGCCCCAGCATTTT.

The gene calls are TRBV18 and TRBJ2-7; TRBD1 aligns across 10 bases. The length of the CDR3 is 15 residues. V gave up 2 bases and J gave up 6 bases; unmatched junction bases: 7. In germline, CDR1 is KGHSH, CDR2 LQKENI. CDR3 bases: TGTGCCAGCTCACCAGGGACAGGGGCCGCAGGCGAGCAGTACTTC. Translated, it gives CASSPGTGAAGEQYF.

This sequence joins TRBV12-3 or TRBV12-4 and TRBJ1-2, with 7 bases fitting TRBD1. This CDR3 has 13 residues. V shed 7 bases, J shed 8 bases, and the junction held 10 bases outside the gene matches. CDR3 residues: CASKTGAPSGYTF. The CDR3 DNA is TGTGCCAGCAAAACAGGGGCTCCAAGCGGCTACACCTTC.

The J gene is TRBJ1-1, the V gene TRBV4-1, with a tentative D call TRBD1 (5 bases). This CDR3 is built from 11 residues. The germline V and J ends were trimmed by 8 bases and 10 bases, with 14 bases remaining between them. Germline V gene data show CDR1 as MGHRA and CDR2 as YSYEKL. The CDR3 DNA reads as TGCGCCAGCCAAGGAGGGGTCGGAGCTTTCTTT. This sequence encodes CASQGGVGAFF.

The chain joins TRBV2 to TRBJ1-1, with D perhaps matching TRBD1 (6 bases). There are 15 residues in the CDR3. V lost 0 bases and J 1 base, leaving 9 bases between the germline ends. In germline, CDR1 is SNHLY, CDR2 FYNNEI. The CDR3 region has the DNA TGTGCCAGCAGTGAAGCGGGCAGGGGGAACACTGAAGCTTTCTTT. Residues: CASSEAGRGNTEAFF.

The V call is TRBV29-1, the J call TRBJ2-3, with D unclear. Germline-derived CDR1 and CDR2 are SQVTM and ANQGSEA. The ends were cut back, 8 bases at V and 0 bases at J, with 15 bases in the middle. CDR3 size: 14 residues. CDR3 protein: CSSRLTTSTDTQYF. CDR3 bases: TGCAGCTCCCGCTTGACAACTAGCACAGATACGCAGTATTTT.

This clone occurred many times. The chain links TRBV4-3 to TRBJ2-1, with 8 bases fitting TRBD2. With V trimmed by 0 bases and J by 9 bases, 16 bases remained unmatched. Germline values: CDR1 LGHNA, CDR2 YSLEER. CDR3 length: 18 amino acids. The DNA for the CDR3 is TGCGCCAGCAGCCAAGATCACGGCTTCGACCCGGGGGGGGGTGAGCAGTTCTTC. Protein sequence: CASSQDHGFDPGGGEQFF.

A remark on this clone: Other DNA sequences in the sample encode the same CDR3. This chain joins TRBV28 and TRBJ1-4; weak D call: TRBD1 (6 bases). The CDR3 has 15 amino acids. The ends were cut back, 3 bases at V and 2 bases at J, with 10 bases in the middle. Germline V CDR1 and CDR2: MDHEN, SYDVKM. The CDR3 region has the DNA TGTGCCAGCAGTTTGGGGGGGCTGACTAATGAAAAACTGTTTTTT. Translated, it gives CASSLGGLTNEKLFF.

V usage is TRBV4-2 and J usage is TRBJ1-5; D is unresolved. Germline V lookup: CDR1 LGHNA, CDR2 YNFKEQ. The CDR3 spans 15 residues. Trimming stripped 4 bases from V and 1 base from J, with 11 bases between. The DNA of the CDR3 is TGTGCCAGCAGCCTTAATCCGGGAAGCAATCAGCCCCAGCATTTT. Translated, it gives CASSLNPGSNQPQHF.

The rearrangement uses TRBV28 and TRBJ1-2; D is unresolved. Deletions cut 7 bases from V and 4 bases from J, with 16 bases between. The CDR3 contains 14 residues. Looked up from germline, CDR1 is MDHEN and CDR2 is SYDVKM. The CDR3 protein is CASKSGLLPYGYTF. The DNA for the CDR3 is TGTGCCAGCAAGTCAGGTCTTCTTCCCTATGGCTACACCTTC.

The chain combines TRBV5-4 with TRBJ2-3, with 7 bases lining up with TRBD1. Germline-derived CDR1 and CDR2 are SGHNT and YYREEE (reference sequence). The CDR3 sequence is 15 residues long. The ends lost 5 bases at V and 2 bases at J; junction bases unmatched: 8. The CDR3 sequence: CASSTTGMATDTQYF. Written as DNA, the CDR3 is TGTGCCAGCAGTACGACAGGGATGGCCACAGATACGCAGTATTTT.

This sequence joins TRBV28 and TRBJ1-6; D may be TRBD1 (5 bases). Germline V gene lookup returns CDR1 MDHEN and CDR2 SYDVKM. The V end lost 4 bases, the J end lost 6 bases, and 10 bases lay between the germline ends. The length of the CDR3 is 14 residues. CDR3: CASSSLGGNSPLHF. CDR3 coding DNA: TGTGCCAGCAGTTCGCTCGGGGGTAATTCACCCCTCCACTTT. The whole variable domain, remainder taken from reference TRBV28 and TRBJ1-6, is DVKVTQSSRYLVKRTGEKVFLECVQDMDHENMFWYRQDPGLGLRLIYFSYDVKMKEKGDIPEGYSVSREKKERFSLILESASTNQTSMYLCASSSLGGNSPLHFGNGTRLTVT.

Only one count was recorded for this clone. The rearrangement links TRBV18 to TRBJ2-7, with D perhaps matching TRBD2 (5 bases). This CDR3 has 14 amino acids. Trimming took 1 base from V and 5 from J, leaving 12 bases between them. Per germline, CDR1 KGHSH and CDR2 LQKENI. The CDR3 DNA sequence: TGTGCCAGCTCACCACAAGCGGCAGGAAACGAGCAGTACTTC. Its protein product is CASSPQAAGNEQYF.

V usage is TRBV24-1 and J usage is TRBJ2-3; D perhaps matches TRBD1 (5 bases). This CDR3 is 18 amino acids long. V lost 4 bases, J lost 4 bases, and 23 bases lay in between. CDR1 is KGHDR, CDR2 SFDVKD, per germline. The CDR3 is CATSDSGSGQGYSDTQYF. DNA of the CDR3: TGTGCCACCAGTGACTCGGGCTCAGGGCAGGGCTATTCAGATACGCAGTATTTT.

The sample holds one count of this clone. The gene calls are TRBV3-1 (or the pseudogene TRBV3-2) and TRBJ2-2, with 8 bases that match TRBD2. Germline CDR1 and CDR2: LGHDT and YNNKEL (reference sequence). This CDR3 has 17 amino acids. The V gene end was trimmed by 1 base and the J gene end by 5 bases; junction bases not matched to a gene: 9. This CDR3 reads CASSQVRLAGPTGELFF. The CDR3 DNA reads TGTGCCAGCAGCCAAGTCCGATTAGCGGGACCTACCGGGGAGCTGTTTTTT.

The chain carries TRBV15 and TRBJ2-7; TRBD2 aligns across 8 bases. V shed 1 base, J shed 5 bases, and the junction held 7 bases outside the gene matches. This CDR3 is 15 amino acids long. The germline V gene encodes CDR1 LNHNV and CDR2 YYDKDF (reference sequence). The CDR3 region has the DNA TGTGCCACCAGCAGAGCAAAGGGACTAGAGGACGAGCAGTACTTC. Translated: CATSRAKGLEDEQYF.

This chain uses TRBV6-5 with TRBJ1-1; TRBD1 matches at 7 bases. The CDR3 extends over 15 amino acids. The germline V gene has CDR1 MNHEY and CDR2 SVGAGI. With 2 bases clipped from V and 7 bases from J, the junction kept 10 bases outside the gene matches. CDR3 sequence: CASSYIRTGGIEAFF. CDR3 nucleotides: TGTGCCAGCAGTTACATTCGGACAGGAGGAATTGAAGCTTTCTTT.

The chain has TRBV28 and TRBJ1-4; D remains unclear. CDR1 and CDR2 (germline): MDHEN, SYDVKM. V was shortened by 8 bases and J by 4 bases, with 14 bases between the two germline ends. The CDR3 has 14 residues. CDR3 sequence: CASGRPRRNEKLFF. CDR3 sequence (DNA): TGTGCCAGCGGTAGACCGCGGCGTAATGAAAAACTGTTTTTT.

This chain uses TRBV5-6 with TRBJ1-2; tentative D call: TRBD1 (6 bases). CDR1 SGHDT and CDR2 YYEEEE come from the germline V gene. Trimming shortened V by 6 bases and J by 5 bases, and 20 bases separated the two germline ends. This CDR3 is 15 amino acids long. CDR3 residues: CASNRDRRAGYGYTF. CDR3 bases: TGTGCCAGCAACAGAGACAGGCGCGCAGGGTATGGCTACACCTTC.

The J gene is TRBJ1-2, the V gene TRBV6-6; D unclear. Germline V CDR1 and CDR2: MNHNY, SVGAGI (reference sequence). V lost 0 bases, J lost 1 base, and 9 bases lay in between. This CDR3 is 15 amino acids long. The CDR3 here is CASSYSEGINYGYTF. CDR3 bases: TGTGCCAGCAGTTACTCGGAGGGAATTAACTATGGCTACACCTTC.

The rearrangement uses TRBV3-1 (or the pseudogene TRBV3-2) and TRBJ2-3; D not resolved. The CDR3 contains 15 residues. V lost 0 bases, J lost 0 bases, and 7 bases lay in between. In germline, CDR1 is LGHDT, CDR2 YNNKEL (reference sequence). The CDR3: CASSQEPGSTDTQYF. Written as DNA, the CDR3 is TGTGCCAGCAGCCAAGAACCCGGGAGCACAGATACGCAGTATTTT.

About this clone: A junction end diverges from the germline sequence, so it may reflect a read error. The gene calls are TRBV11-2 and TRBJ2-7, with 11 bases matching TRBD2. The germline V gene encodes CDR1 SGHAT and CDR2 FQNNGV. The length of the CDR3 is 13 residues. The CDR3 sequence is CASSLKLAGEGNF. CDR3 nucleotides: TGTGCCAGCAGCTTAAAACTAGCGGGAGAGGGAAACTTC.

This chain's CDR3 is CASSRDRVGGGHSPLHF. CDR3 DNA: TGCGCCAGCAGCCGAGACAGGGTTGGCGGTGGGCATTCACCCCTCCACTTT. The chain employs TRBV5-1 and TRBJ1-6, with TRBD1 matching over 7 bases. The CDR3 is 17 amino acids. CDR1 is SGHRS, CDR2 YFSETQ, per germline. V lost 4 bases, J lost 8 bases, and 15 bases stayed unmatched.

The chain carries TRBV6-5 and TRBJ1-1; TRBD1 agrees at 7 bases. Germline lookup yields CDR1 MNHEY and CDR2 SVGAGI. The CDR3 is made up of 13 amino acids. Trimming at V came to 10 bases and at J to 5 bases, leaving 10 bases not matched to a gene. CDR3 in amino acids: CATQPTGKTEAFF. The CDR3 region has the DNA TGTGCCACCCAACCGACAGGGAAAACTGAAGCTTTCTTT.

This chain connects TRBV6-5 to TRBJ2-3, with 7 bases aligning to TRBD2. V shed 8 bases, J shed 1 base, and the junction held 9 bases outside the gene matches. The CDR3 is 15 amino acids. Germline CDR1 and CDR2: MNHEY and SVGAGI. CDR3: CASRPRGRGTDTQYF. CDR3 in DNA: TGTGCCAGCCGGCCGCGAGGGAGGGGCACAGATACGCAGTATTTT.

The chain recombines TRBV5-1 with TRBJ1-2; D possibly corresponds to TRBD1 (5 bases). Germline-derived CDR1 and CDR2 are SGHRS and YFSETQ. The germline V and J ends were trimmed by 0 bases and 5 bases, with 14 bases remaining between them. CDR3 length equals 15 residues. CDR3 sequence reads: CASSLEEGQGYGYTF. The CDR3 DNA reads TGCGCCAGCAGCTTGGAGGAAGGGCAGGGTTATGGCTACACCTTC.

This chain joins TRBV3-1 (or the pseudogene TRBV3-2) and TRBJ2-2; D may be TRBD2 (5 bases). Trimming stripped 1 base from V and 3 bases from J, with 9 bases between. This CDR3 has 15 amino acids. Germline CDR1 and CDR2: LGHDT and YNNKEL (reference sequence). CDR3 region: CASSQGELDTGELFF. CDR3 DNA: TGTGCCAGCAGCCAAGGGGAGTTGGACACCGGGGAGCTGTTTTTT.

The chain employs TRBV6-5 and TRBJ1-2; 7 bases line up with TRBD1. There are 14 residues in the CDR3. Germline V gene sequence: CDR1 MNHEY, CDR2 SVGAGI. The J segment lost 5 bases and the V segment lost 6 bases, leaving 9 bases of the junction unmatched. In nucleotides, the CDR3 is TGTGCCAGCAGCCCCACCGGGACAGCATATGGCTACACCTTC. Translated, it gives CASSPTGTAYGYTF.

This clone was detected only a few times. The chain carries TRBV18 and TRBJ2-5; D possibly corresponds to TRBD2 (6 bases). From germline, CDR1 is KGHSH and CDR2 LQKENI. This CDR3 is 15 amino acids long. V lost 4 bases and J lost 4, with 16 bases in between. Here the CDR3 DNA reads TGTGCCAGCTCACGTAACTGGGAGGAGCGAGAGACCCAGTACTTC. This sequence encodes CASSRNWEERETQYF.

CDR3 region: CASSASGREAFF. The CDR3 region has the DNA TGCGCCAGCAGCGCATCAGGGCGGGAAGCTTTCTTT. V gene TRBV5-1 combines with J gene TRBJ1-1; D is possibly TRBD1 (5 bases). The CDR3 has 12 residues. V was cut by 4 bases and J by 8 bases, with 12 bases left in between. CDR1 is SGHRS and CDR2 is YFSETQ in the germline V gene.